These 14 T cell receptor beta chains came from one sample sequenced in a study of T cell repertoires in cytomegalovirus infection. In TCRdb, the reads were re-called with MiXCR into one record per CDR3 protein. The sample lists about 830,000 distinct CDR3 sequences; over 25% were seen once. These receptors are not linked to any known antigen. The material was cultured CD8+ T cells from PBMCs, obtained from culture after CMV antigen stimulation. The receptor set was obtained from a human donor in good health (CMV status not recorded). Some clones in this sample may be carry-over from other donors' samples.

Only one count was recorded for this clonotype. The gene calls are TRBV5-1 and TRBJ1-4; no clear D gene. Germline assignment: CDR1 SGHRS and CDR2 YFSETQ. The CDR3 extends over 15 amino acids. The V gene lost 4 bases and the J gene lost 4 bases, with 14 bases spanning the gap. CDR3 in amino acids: CASSPNKDFNEKLFF. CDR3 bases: TGCGCCAGCAGCCCTAACAAGGATTTTAATGAAAAACTGTTTTTT.

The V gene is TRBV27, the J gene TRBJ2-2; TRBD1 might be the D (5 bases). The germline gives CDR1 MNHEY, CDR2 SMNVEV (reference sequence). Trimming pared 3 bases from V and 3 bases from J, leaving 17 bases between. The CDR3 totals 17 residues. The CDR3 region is CASSFETVRADTGELFF. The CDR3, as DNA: TGTGCCAGCAGTTTTGAAACTGTCAGGGCAGACACCGGGGAGCTGTTTTTT.

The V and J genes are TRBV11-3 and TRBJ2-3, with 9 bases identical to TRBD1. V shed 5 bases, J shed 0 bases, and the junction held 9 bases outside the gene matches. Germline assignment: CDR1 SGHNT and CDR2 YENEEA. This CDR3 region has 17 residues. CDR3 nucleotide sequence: TGTGCCAGCAGCCCACCGGGACAGGGCCCTAGCACAGATACGCAGTATTTT. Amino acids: CASSPPGQGPSTDTQYF.

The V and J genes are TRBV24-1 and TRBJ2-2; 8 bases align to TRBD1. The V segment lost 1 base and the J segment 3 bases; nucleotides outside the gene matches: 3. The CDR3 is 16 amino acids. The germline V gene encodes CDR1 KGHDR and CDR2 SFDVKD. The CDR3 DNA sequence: TGTGCCACCAGTGATTTACAGGGGGAACACACCGGGGAGCTGTTTTTT. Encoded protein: CATSDLQGEHTGELFF.

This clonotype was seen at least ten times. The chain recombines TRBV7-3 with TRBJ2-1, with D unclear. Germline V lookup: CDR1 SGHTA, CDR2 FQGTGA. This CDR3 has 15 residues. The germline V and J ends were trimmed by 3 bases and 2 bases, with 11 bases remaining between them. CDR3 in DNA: TGTGCCAGCAGCTTGGAGACGGACCCCTACAATGAGCAGTTCTTC. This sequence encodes CASSLETDPYNEQFF.

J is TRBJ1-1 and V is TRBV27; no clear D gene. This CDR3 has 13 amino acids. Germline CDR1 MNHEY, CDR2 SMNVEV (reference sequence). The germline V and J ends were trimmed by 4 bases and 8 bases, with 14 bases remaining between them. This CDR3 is CASSYPDRKEAFF. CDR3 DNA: TGTGCCAGCAGTTATCCGGACCGGAAAGAAGCTTTCTTT.

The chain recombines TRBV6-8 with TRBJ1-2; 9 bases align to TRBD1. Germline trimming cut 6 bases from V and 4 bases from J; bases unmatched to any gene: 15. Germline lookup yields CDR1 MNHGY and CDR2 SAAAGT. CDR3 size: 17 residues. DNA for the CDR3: TGTGCCAGCAGCAGAGACAGGGGGAAGCTTTGGTTCTATGGCTACACCTTC. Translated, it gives CASSRDRGKLWFYGYTF.

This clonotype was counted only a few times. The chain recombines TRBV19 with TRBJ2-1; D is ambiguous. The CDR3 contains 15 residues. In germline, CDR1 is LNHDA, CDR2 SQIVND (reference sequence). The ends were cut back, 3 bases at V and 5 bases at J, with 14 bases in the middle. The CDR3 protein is CASSILDAADNEQFF. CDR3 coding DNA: TGTGCCAGTAGTATCCTTGACGCAGCTGACAATGAGCAGTTCTTC.

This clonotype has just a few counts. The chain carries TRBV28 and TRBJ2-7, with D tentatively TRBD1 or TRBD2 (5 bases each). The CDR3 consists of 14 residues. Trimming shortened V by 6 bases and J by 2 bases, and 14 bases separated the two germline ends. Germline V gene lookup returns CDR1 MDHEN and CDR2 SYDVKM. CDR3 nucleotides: TGTGCCAGCAGACGACGGGACCTACCCTACGAGCAGTACGTC. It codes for CASRRRDLPYEQYV.

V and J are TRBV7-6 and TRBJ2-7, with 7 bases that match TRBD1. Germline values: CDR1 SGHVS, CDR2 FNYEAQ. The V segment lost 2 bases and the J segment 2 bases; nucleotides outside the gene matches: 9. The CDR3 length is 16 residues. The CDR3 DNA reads TGTGCCAGCAGCTTAATCGGTGGGGGACAGCCCTACGAGCAGTACTTC. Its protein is CASSLIGGGQPYEQYF.

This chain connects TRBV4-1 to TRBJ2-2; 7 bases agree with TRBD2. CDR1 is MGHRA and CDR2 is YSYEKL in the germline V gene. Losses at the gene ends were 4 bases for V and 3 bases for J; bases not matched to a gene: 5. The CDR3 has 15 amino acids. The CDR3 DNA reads TGCGCCAGCAGCCCTGGGGGGGTCGACACCGGGGAGCTGTTTTTT. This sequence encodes CASSPGGVDTGELFF.

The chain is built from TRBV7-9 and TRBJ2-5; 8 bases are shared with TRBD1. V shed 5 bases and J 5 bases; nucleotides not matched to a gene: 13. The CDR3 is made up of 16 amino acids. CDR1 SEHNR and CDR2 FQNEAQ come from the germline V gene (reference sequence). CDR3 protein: CASSSSRQGARETQYF. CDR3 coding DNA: TGTGCCAGCAGCAGCTCGAGGCAGGGGGCGAGGGAGACCCAGTACTTC.

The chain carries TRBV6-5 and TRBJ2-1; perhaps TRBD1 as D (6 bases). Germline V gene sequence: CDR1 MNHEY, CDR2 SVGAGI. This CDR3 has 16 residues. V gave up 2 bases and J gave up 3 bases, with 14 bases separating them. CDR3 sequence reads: CASSYRTASVYNEQFF. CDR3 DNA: TGTGCCAGCAGTTACAGGACAGCGAGCGTCTACAATGAGCAGTTCTTC.

The CDR3 region has the DNA TGTGCCAGTAGCCCGGACAGGAGAACCGGGGAGCTGTTTTTT. Its protein is CASSPDRRTGELFF. The chain has TRBV19 and TRBJ2-2; 7 positions match TRBD1. V trimming: 6 bases; J trimming: 5 bases; junction bases outside the gene matches: 6. This CDR3 region has 14 residues. In germline, CDR1 is LNHDA, CDR2 SQIVND (reference sequence). Full variable domain (rest looked up from reference TRBV19 and TRBJ2-2): DGGITQSPKYLFRKEGQNVTLSCEQNLNHDAMYWYRQDPGQGLRLIYYSQIVNDFQKGDIAEGYSVSREKKESFPLTVTSAQKNPTAFYLCASSPDRRTGELFFGEGSRLTVL.